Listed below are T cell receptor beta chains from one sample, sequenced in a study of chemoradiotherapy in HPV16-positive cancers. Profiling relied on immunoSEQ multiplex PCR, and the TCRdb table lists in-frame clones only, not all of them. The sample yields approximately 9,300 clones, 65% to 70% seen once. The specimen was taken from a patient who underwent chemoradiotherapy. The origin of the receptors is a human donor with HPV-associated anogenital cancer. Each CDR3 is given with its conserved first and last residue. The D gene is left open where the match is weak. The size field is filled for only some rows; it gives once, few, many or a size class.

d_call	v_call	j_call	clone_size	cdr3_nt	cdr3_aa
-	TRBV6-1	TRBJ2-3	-	TGTGCCAGCAGTGAAAACCTGCCATCGGGCACAGATACGCAGTATTTT	CASSENLPSGTDTQYF
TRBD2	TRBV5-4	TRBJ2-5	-	TGTGCCAGTAGCGGGGGCCGCGGAGACGAGACCCAGTACTTC	CASSGGRGDETQYF
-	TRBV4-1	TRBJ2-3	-	TGCGCCAGCAGCCAAGATGTGGCGGATACGCAGTATTTT	CASSQDVADTQYF
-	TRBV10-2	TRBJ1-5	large	TGCGCCAGCAGTGACGCAGGTTATAGCAATCAGCCCCAGCATTTT	CASSDAGYSNQPQHF
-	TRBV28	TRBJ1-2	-	TGTGCCATCGCAGGGACGGACGACTATGGCTACACCTTC	CAIAGTDDYGYTF
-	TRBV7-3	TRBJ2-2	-	TGTGCCAGCAGCCCCGGCGCCGGGGAGCTGTTTTTT	CASSPGAGELFF
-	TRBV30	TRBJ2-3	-	TGTGCCTGGACCGTAGGAGGAGGAGGCACAGATACGCAGTATTTT	CAWTVGGGGTDTQYF
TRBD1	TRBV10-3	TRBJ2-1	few	TGTGCCTGTGGGACAGAAGACTACAATGAGCAGTTCTTC	CACGTEDYNEQFF
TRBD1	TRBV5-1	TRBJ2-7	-	TGCGCCAGCAGACTGGGACAGGGACCATTCTACGAGCAGTACTTC	CASRLGQGPFYEQYF
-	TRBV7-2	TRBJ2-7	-	TGTGCCAGCAGCCCCGGACCCGAGACTAGCTCCTACGAGCAGTACTTC	CASSPGPETSSYEQYF
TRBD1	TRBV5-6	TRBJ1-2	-	TGTGCCAGCAGCCGACAGGGATTGGACTATGGCTACACCTTC	CASSRQGLDYGYTF
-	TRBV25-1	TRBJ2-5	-	TGTGCCAGCAGTGAGGTAGGGAAGGAGACCCAGTACTTC	CASSEVGKETQYF
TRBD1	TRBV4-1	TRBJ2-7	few	TGCGCCAGCAGCCAAGCCGGGGGACAGGTGTACGAGCAGTACTTC	CASSQAGGQVYEQYF
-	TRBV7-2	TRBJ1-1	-	TGTGCCAGCACCCCTTTCCAAAACAGGGTTTCTGAAGCTTTCTTT	CASTPFQNRVSEAFF
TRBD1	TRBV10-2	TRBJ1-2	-	TGCGCCAGCAGTGTAAAGACAGGGAGCTACACCTTC	CASSVKTGSYTF
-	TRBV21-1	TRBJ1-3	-	TGTGCCAGCAGCAAAGCAGAGACAGGGGTTGGAAACACCATATATTTT	CASSKAETGVGNTIYF
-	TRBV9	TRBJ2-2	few	TGTGCCAGCAGCGTAAATTTCGGGAGAGGCCCGACCGGGGAGCTGTTTTTT	CASSVNFGRGPTGELFF
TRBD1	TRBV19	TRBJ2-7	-	TGTGCCAGTAGTATAGGACGGGACAGGGAAAAGCAGTACTTC	CASSIGRDREKQYF
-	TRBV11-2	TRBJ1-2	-	TGTGCCAGCAGCCGCCTGGCAGGCAAGGGTAACTATGGCTACACCTTC	CASSRLAGKGNYGYTF
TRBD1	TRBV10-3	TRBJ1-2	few	TGTGCCATCAGGGAGGACAGGGTAGAGGGCTACACCTTC	CAIREDRVEGYTF
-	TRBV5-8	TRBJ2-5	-	TGTGCCAGCAGCCTGGGCTGGGGCCCAGAGACCCAGTACTTC	CASSLGWGPETQYF
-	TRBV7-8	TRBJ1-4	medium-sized	TGTGCCAGCAGTTCCACAGGGCCCCTTGCAACTAATGAAAAACTGTTTTTT	CASSSTGPLATNEKLFF
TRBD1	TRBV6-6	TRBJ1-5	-	TGTGCCAGCAGTGGGGGGACAGGGGGCCGGCAGCCCCAGCATTTT	CASSGGTGGRQPQHF